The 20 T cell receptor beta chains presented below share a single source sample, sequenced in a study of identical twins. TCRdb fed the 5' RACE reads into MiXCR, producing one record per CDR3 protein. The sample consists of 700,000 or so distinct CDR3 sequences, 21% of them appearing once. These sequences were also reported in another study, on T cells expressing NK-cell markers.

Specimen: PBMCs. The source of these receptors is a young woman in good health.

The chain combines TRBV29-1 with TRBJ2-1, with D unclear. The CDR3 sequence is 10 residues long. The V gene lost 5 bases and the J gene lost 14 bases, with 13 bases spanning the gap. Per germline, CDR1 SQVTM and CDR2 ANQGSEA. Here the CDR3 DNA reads TGCAGCGTTACAACGCTAAGGGAGTTCTTC. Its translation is CSVTTLREFF.

CDR3 region: CASSPGDRGGEELFF. Here the CDR3 DNA reads TGCGCCAGCAGCCCGGGGGACAGGGGCGGAGAGGAGCTGTTTTTT. The rearrangement uses TRBV5-1 and TRBJ2-2, with 10 bases identical to TRBD1. The germline gives CDR1 SGHRS, CDR2 YFSETQ. The CDR3 sequence is 15 residues long. V was pared by 4 bases and J by 10 bases, with 10 bases of the junction left unmatched.

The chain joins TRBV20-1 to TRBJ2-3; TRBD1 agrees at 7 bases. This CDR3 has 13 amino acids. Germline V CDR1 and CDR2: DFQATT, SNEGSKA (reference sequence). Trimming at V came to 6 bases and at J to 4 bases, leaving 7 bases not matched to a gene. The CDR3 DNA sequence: TGCAGTGCAAACAGGGGTATGGCAGATACGCAGTATTTT. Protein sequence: CSANRGMADTQYF.

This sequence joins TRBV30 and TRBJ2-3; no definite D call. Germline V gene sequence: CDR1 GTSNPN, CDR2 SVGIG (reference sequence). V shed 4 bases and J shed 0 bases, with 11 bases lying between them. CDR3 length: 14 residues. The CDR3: CAWNPGSSTDTQYF. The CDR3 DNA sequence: TGTGCCTGGAATCCTGGATCTAGCACAGATACGCAGTATTTT.

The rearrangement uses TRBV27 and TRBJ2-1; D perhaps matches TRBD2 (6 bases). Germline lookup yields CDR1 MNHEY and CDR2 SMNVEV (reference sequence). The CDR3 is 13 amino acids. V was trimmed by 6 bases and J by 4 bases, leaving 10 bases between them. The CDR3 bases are TGTGCCAGCAGCCGGGACTTTTACAATGAGCAGTTCTTC. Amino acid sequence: CASSRDFYNEQFF.

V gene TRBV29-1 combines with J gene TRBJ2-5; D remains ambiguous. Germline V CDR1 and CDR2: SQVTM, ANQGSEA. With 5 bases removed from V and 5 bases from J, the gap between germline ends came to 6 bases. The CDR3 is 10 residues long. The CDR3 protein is CSVTLETQYF. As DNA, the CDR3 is TGCAGCGTTACTCTGGAGACCCAGTACTTC. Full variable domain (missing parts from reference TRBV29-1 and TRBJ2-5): SAVISQKPSRDICQRGTSLTIQCQVDSQVTMMFWYRQQPGQSLTLIATANQGSEATYESGFVIDKFPISRPNLTFSTLTVSNMSPEDSSIYLCSVTLETQYFGPGTRLLVL.

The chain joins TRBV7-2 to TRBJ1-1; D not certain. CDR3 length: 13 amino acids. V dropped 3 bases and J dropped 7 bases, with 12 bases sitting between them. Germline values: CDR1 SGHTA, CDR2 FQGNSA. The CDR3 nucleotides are TGTGCCAGCAGCTTCTGGTCGGACGGTGAAGCTTTCTTT. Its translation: CASSFWSDGEAFF.

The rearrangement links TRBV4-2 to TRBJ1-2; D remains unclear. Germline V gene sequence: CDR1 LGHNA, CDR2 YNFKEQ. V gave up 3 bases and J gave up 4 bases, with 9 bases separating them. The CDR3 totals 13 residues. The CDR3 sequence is CASSQETGYGYTF. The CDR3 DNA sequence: TGTGCCAGCAGCCAGGAGACGGGCTATGGCTACACCTTC.

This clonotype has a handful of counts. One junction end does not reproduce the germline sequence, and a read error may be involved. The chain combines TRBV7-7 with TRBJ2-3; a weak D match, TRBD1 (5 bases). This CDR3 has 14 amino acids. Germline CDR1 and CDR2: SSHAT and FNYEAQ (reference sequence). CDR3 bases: TGTGCTAGCAGCTTTTCAGTTGGGGCGGATACGCAGTATTTT. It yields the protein CASSFSVGADTQYF.

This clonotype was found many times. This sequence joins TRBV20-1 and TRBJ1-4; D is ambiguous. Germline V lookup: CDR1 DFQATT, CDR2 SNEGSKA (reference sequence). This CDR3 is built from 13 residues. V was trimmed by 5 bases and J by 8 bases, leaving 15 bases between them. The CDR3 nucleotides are TGCAGTGCTCCCTCTGAATCGGCGGAAAAACTGTTTTTT. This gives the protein CSAPSESAEKLFF.

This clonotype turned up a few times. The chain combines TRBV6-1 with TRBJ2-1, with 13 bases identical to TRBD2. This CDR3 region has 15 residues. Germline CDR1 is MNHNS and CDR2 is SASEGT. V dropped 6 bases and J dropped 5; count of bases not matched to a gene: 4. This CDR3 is CASRGLAGINNEQFF. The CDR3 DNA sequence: TGTGCCAGCAGGGGACTAGCGGGGATAAACAATGAGCAGTTCTTC.

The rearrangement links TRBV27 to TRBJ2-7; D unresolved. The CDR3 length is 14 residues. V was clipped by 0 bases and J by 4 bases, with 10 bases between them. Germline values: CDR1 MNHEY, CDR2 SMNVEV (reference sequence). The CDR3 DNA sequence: TGTGCCAGCAGTTTATCTGGCGAGTGGTACGAGCAGTACTTC. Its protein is CASSLSGEWYEQYF.

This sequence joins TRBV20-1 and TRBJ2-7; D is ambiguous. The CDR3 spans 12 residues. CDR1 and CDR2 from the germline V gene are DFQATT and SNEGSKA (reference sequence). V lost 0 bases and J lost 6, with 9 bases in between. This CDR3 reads CSARDIRSEQYF. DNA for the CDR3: TGCAGTGCTAGAGATATTAGATCCGAGCAGTACTTC.

The CDR3, as DNA: TGCAGTGCTAGGGGTCGGCGGGGGGCTTCGCCGATTTACGAGCAGTACTTC. Its protein product is CSARGRRGASPIYEQYF. The rearrangement uses TRBV20-1 and TRBJ2-7; TRBD2 matches 8 bases. After removal of 3 bases from V and 4 bases from J, the junction contained 17 bases not matched to a gene. CDR3 length equals 17 residues. Germline V CDR1 and CDR2: DFQATT, SNEGSKA (reference sequence).

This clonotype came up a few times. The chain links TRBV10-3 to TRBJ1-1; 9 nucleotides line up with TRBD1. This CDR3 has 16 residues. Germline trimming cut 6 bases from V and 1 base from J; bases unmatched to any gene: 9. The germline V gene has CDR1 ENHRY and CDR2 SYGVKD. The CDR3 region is CAIRHAKTGGNTEAFF. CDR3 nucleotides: TGTGCCATCAGACACGCCAAGACAGGGGGGAACACTGAAGCTTTCTTT.

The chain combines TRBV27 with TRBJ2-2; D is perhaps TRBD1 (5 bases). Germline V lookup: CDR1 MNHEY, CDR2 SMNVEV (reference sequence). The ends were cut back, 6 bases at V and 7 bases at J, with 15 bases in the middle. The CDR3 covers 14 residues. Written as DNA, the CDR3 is TGTGCCAGCAGGCGAGATGGGGCCGGCGGGGAGCTGTTTTTT. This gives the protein CASRRDGAGGELFF.

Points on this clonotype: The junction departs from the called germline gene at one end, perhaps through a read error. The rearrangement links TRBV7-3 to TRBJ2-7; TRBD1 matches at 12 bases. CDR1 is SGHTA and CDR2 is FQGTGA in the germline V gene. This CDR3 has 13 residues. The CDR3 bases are TGTGCCAGCAGCTACCGGGACAGGGGGCGAATTGCCTTC. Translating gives CASSYRDRGRIAF.

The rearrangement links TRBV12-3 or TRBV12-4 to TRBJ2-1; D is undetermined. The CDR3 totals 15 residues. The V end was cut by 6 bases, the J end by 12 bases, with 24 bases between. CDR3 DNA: TGTGCCAGCAGCTCAAAGGGCAGACTTTTTATCGGGCAGTTCTTC. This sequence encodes CASSSKGRLFIGQFF.

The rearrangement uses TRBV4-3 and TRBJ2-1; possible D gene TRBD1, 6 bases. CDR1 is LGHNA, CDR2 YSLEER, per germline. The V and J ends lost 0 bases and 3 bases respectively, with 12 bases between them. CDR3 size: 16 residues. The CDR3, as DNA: TGCGCCAGCAGCCAAGATCCCCAGGGACACTACAATGAGCAGTTCTTC. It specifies CASSQDPQGHYNEQFF.

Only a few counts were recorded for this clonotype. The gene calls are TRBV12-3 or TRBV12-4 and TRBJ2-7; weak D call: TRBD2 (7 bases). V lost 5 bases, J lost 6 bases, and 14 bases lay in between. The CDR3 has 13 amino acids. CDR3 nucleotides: TGTGCCAGCAGTCAAAACGGGGGGCCCGAGCAGTACTTC. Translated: CASSQNGGPEQYF.